This entry lists 28 T cell receptor beta chains sequenced from one sample in a study of cytomegalovirus exposure and HLA in healthy donors. The PCR made use of 60 Vbeta and 13 Jbeta primers. Here immunoSEQ multiplex PCR was the method, and the copy in TCRdb shows in-frame clones only, minus some. The data contain fewer than 200,000 clones, about three quarters of them singletons. What was sequenced was PBMCs. The receptors stem from a female donor in good health and CMV-seronegative.

This sequence joins TRBV28 and TRBJ1-5, with TRBD1 matching over 11 bases. Germline V gene sequence: CDR1 MDHEN, CDR2 SYDVKM. V was clipped by 6 bases and J by 6 bases; unmatched bases: 7. This CDR3 has 15 residues. This chain's CDR3 is CASRAGTGGGQPQHF. The CDR3 coding sequence is TGTGCCAGCAGGGCCGGGACAGGGGGAGGTCAGCCCCAGCATTTT. The variable domain in full, completed from reference TRBV28 and TRBJ1-5, reads DVKVTQSSRYLVKRTGEKVFLECVQDMDHENMFWYRQDPGLGLRLIYFSYDVKMKEKGDIPEGYSVSREKKERFSLILESASTNQTSMYLCASRAGTGGGQPQHFGDGTRLSIL.

The chain is built from TRBV9 and TRBJ2-7; 11 positions agree with TRBD1. The CDR3 has 15 amino acids. V was pared by 3 bases and J by 2 bases, with 4 bases of the junction left unmatched. The germline CDR1 and CDR2 sequences are SGDLS and YYNGEE. The CDR3 DNA reads as TGTGCCAGCAGCGAAGGGACAGGGGGAACCTACGAGCAGTACTTC. Its translation is CASSEGTGGTYEQYF.

The V and J genes are TRBV5-6 and TRBJ2-5; the D gene is possibly TRBD1 (6 bases). Trimming removed 2 bases from V and 5 bases from J, with 13 bases in between. The CDR3 is 14 residues long. Germline V gene lookup returns CDR1 SGHDT and CDR2 YYEEEE. The CDR3 DNA is TGTGCCAGCAGCTTTGGCAGGGGTTGGGAGACCCAGTACTTC. Translating gives CASSFGRGWETQYF.

The chain combines TRBV28 with TRBJ1-3; a possible D gene is TRBD1 (6 bases). Per the germline V gene, CDR1 is MDHEN and CDR2 is SYDVKM. This CDR3 region has 16 residues. Trimming removed 3 bases from V and 0 bases from J, with 12 bases in between. The CDR3 region is CASSLPIRGSGNTIYF. CDR3 nucleotide sequence: TGTGCCAGCAGTTTGCCCATCAGGGGCTCTGGAAACACCATATATTTT.

This clone has only one observation. The rearrangement joins TRBV6-1 to TRBJ1-4, with D possibly being TRBD1 (5 bases). Germline V gene sequence: CDR1 MNHNS, CDR2 SASEGT. The CDR3 totals 15 residues. Trimming shortened V by 7 bases and J by 5 bases, and 17 bases separated the two germline ends. The DNA for the CDR3 is TGTGCCAGCACCCGTGCTTTGGGGCTGAATGAAAAACTGTTTTTT. Its protein is CASTRALGLNEKLFF.

The V gene is TRBV11-2, the J gene TRBJ2-4; D is ambiguous. Germline values: CDR1 SGHAT, CDR2 FQNNGV. Trimming stripped 0 bases from V and 8 bases from J, with 17 bases between. The CDR3 has 16 residues. The CDR3: CASSLDLTAPVDIQYF. The CDR3 DNA sequence: TGTGCCAGCAGCTTAGATCTCACTGCACCCGTGGACATTCAGTACTTC.

The chain combines TRBV28 with TRBJ2-2, with 7 bases lining up with TRBD2. Unmatched junction bases numbered 4, after V lost 6 bases and J lost 6 bases. The CDR3 totals 13 residues. Germline V gene lookup returns CDR1 MDHEN and CDR2 SYDVKM. CDR3 coding DNA: TGTGCCAGCAGAATGGGAGGGGCCGGGGAGCTGTTTTTT. Translated: CASRMGGAGELFF.

There are a few counts of this clone. An end of the junction differs from the germline gene, which may be a read error. The chain uses TRBV6-5 and TRBJ2-1; possibly TRBD1 for D (5 bases). Germline values: CDR1 MNHEY, CDR2 SVGAGI. The CDR3 length is 12 residues. This chain's CDR3 is CASILSGKVGVF. Here the CDR3 DNA reads TGTGCCAGCATACTCTCTGGGAAGGTAGGGGTCTTC.

The chain employs TRBV5-4 and TRBJ1-4; 7 nucleotides match TRBD1. V was clipped by 4 bases and J by 7 bases; unmatched bases: 7. The germline V gene encodes CDR1 SGHNT and CDR2 YYREEE (reference sequence). The CDR3 loop spans 14 amino acids. Here the CDR3 DNA reads TGTGCCAGCAGCCAGACAGGGAGCTTTGAAAAACTGTTTTTT. It yields the protein CASSQTGSFEKLFF.

J is TRBJ1-1 and V is TRBV6-1; perhaps TRBD1 as D (6 bases). The CDR3 is made up of 14 amino acids. Germline CDR1 and CDR2: MNHNS and SASEGT. Trimming stripped 2 bases from V and 2 bases from J, with 9 bases between. This CDR3 is CASSETGLNTEAFF. Written as DNA, the CDR3 is TGTGCCAGCAGTGAAACAGGGCTAAACACTGAAGCTTTCTTT.

V usage is TRBV6-4 and J usage is TRBJ1-1; D may be TRBD1 (5 bases). CDR3 length: 11 amino acids. Trimming stripped 9 bases from V and 2 bases from J, with 7 bases between. CDR1 is MRHNA and CDR2 is SNTAGT in the germline V gene. CDR3: CARQDNTEAFF. The CDR3 DNA follows: TGTGCCAGACAGGATAACACTGAAGCTTTCTTT.

The V and J genes are TRBV29-1 and TRBJ2-2; D not resolved. The CDR3 extends over 15 amino acids. Germline V gives CDR1 SQVTM, CDR2 ANQGSEA. The V gene lost 4 bases and the J gene lost 3 bases, with 15 bases spanning the gap. The CDR3 spells CSVGGPARYTGELFF. The CDR3 coding sequence is TGCAGCGTTGGAGGCCCGGCCAGATACACCGGGGAGCTGTTTTTT.

The chain links TRBV11-1 to TRBJ2-1, with 10 bases aligning to TRBD2. CDR1 and CDR2 (germline): SGHAT, FQDESV (reference sequence). With 1 base clipped from V and 5 bases from J, the junction kept 8 bases outside the gene matches. The CDR3 is 17 residues long. CDR3 sequence: CASSLVSSGRFNNEQFF. CDR3 bases: TGTGCCAGCAGCTTAGTATCTAGCGGGAGATTTAACAATGAGCAGTTCTTC.

The chain couples TRBV6-1 to TRBJ1-3, with TRBD1 matching 7 bases. This CDR3 contains 15 residues. The junction had 4 bases not matched to a gene; V was cut back by 5 bases and J by 0 bases. Germline V gene lookup returns CDR1 MNHNS and CDR2 SASEGT. CDR3 sequence reads: CASSRQGSSGNTIYF. CDR3 in DNA: TGTGCCAGCAGTAGACAGGGCAGCTCTGGAAACACCATATATTTT.

The genes are TRBV6-1 and TRBJ2-7; maybe TRBD1 (6 bases). The CDR3 is 13 residues long. CDR1 is MNHNS and CDR2 is SASEGT in the germline V gene. The germline V and J ends were trimmed by 6 bases and 3 bases, with 12 bases remaining between them. CDR3 coding DNA: TGTGCCAGCAGGGCGGACAGTCACTACGAGCAGTACTTC. This codes for CASRADSHYEQYF.

J is TRBJ1-3 and V is TRBV11-3, with D perhaps matching TRBD1 (5 bases). This CDR3 region has 17 residues. V lost 4 bases and J lost 0, with 16 bases in between. Germline V gives CDR1 SGHNT, CDR2 YENEEA. Here the CDR3 reads CASSSVFPGDSGNTIYF. CDR3 DNA sequence: TGTGCCAGCAGCTCCGTATTCCCGGGGGACTCTGGAAACACCATATATTTT.

Comment on this clone: An end of the junction differs from the germline gene, which may be a read error. The CDR3, as DNA: TGTGCCGGCAGCCCTAGAGGGCGACAGGGGGAGACCCAGTACTTC. Protein product: CAGSPRGRQGETQYF. The chain joins TRBV7-9 to TRBJ2-5, with 8 bases fitting TRBD1. Germline V gene data show CDR1 as SEHNR and CDR2 as FQNEAQ (reference sequence). CDR3 length equals 15 residues.

This chain links TRBV6-6 with TRBJ2-7; D gene unclear. The germline gives CDR1 MNHNY, CDR2 SVGAGI (reference sequence). This CDR3 has 12 residues. The V end lost 6 bases, the J end lost 3 bases, and 9 bases lay between the germline ends. The CDR3, as DNA: TGTGCCAGCAGCCCCTCCGGCTACGAGCAGTACTTC. Protein: CASSPSGYEQYF.

This clone came up once. CDR3: CASSLRTELNQPQHF. The DNA of the CDR3 is TGTGCCAGCAGCTTGAGGACAGAGCTCAATCAGCCCCAGCATTTT. The V call is TRBV7-8, the J call TRBJ1-5, with D possibly being TRBD1 (6 bases). Deletions cut 3 bases from V and 3 bases from J, with 12 bases between. Germline CDR1 SGHVS, CDR2 FQNEAQ. This CDR3 has 15 amino acids.

The rearrangement joins TRBV29-1 to TRBJ2-5; 8 bases agree with TRBD1. The CDR3 is 14 residues long. Germline V gene sequence: CDR1 SQVTM, CDR2 ANQGSEA. V shed 0 bases, J shed 11 bases, and the junction held 11 bases outside the gene matches. The DNA for the CDR3 is TGCAGCGTTGAAGATCCGGGACAGGTGCGAGAGCAGTACTTC. As protein: CSVEDPGQVREQYF.

The chain carries TRBV5-6 and TRBJ1-5, with D tentatively TRBD1 (5 bases). Trimming shortened V by 0 bases and J by 3 bases, and 19 bases separated the two germline ends. Germline CDR1 is SGHDT and CDR2 is YYEEEE. The CDR3 runs to 18 residues. The CDR3 bases are TGTGCCAGCAGCTTGGCCGGGGGAATAGGAGCAGACAATCAGCCCCAGCATTTT. This gives the protein CASSLAGGIGADNQPQHF. The variable domain in full, with the rest retrieved from reference TRBV5-6 and TRBJ1-5, is DAGVTQSPTHLIKTRGQQVTLRCSPKSGHDTVSWYQQALGQGPQFIFQYYEEEERQRGNFPDRFSGHQFPNYSSELNVNALLLGDSALYLCASSLAGGIGADNQPQHFGDGTRLSIL.

The chain has TRBV5-1 and TRBJ1-2; no definite D call. V lost 0 bases and J 3 bases, leaving 9 bases between the germline ends. CDR1 is SGHRS, CDR2 YFSETQ, per germline. The CDR3 consists of 14 residues. The CDR3 is CASSLALSDYGYTF. The CDR3 DNA follows: TGCGCCAGCAGCTTGGCGCTTTCGGACTATGGCTACACCTTC.

This chain joins TRBV7-2 and TRBJ1-2; the D is unclear. The CDR3 runs 15 residues. V lost 5 bases to trimming and J lost 6 bases, with 19 bases between them. Germline V CDR1 and CDR2: SGHTA, FQGNSA. The CDR3 spells CASSLGGRTFNGYTF. In DNA, the CDR3 is TGTGCCAGCAGCCTCGGCGGGCGAACCTTCAATGGCTACACCTTC.

The chain couples TRBV28 to TRBJ1-2; TRBD1 matches at 7 bases. The CDR3 sequence is 14 residues long. Trimming removed 6 bases from V and 8 bases from J; junction bases left unmatched: 12. CDR1 MDHEN and CDR2 SYDVKM come from the germline V gene. CDR3 residues: CASSKTGAAGGYTF. The CDR3 nucleotides are TGTGCCAGCAGCAAAACAGGGGCCGCGGGGGGCTACACCTTC.

On this clone: Since the CDR3 does not end with the conserved phenylalanine or tryptophan, this likely comes from a read error. This chain's CDR3 is CASSRNRDRVSFGYGYTL. The CDR3 DNA follows: TGTGCCAGTAGTCGTAACCGGGACAGGGTTTCTTTTGGCTATGGCTACACCCTC. V is TRBV19 and J is TRBJ1-2, with 9 bases identical to TRBD1. V shed 5 bases, J shed 4 bases, and the junction held 17 bases outside the gene matches. This CDR3 has 18 amino acids. The germline CDR1 and CDR2 sequences are LNHDA and SQIVND (reference sequence).

The CDR3 region is CASSRSDRYNEQFF. The CDR3 DNA reads TGTGCCAGCAGCCGAAGCGACAGGTACAATGAGCAGTTCTTC. This rearrangement joins TRBV4-2 to TRBJ2-1; possible D gene TRBD1, 6 bases. V dropped 4 bases and J dropped 4 bases, with 11 bases sitting between them. This CDR3 has 14 residues. Germline lookup yields CDR1 LGHNA and CDR2 YNFKEQ.

The gene calls are TRBV19 and TRBJ2-1, with 11 bases matching TRBD2. CDR1 and CDR2 (germline): LNHDA, SQIVND (reference sequence). V shed 7 bases and J 4 bases; nucleotides not matched to a gene: 0. The CDR3 has 13 amino acids. As DNA, the CDR3 is TGTGCCAGTACTAGCGGGGGGTACAATGAGCAGTTCTTC. It yields the protein CASTSGGYNEQFF.

This clone was counted a single time. The CDR3 region has the DNA TGTGCCAGCAGCCCAACCCTCGGGGGTATGGCTGAAGCTTTCTTT. Protein sequence: CASSPTLGGMAEAFF. This rearrangement joins TRBV7-3 to TRBJ1-1, with D possibly matching TRBD1 (5 bases). This CDR3 has 15 amino acids. Germline-derived CDR1 and CDR2 are SGHTA and FQGTGA. Deletions cut 5 bases from V and 6 bases from J, with 19 bases between.